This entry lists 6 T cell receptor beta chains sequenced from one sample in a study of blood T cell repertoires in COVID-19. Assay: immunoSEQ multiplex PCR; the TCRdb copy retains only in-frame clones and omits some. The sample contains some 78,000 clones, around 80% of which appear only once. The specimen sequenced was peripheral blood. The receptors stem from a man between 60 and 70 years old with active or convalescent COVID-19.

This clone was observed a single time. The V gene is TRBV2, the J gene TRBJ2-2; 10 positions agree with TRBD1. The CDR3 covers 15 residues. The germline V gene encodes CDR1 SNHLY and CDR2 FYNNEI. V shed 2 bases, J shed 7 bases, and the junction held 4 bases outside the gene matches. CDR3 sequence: CASSERGQGIGELFF. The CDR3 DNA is TGTGCCAGCAGTGAAAGGGGACAGGGGATCGGGGAGCTGTTTTTT.

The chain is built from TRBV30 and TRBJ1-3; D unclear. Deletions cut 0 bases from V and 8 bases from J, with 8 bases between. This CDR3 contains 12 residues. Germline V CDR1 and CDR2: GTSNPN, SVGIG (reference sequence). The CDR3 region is CAWSVGGDTIYF. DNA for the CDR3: TGTGCCTGGAGTGTGGGAGGTGACACCATATATTTT.

CDR3 DNA sequence: TGTGCCAGTAGTATTTTGCCCAGGGGTCCCACTGAAGCTTTCTTT. Its protein product is CASSILPRGPTEAFF. This sequence joins TRBV19 and TRBJ1-1; TRBD1 is a possible D gene (6 bases). V lost 3 bases, J lost 4 bases, and 15 bases lay in between. CDR1 is LNHDA, CDR2 SQIVND, per germline (reference sequence). This CDR3 has 15 amino acids.

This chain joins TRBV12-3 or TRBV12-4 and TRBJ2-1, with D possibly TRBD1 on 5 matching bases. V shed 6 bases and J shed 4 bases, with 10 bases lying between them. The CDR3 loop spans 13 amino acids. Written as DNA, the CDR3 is TGTGCCAGCAGGCCCGACAGATACAATGAGCAGTTCTTC. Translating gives CASRPDRYNEQFF.

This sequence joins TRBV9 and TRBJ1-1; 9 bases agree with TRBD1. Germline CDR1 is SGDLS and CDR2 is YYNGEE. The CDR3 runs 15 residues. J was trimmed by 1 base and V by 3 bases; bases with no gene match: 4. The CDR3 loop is CASSATGGWNTEAFF. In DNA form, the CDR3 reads TGTGCCAGCAGCGCAACAGGGGGCTGGAACACTGAAGCTTTCTTT.

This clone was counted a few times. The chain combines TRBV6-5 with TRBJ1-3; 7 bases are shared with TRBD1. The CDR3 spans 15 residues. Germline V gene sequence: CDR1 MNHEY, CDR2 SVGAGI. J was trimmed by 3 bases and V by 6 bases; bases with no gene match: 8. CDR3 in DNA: TGTGCCAGCAGACCTATGACAGGGTATGGAAACACCATATATTTT. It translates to CASRPMTGYGNTIYF.